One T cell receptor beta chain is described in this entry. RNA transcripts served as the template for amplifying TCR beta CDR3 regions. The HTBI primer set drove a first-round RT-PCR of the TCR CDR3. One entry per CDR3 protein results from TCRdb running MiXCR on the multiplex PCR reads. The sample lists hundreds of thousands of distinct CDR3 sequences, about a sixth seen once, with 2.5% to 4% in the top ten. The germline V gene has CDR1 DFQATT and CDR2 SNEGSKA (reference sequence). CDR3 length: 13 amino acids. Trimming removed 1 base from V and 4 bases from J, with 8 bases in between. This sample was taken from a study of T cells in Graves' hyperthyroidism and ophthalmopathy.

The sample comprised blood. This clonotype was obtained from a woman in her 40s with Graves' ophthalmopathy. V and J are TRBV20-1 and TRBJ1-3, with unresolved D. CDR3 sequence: CSARAAPGNTIYF. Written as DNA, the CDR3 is TGCAGTGCTAGAGCCGCGCCCGGAAACACCATATATTTT.